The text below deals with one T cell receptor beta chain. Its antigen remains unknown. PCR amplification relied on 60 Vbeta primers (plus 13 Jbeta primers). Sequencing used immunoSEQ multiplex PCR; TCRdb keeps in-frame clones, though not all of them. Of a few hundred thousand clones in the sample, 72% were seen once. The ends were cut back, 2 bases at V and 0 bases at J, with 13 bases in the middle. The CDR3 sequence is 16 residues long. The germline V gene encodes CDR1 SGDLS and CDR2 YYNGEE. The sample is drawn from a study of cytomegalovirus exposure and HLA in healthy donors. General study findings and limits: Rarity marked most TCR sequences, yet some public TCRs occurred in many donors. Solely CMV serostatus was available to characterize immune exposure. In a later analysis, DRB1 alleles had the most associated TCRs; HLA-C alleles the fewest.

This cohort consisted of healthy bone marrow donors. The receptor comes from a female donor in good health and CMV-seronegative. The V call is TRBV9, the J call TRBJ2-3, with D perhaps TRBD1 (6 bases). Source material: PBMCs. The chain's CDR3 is CASSVRTESSTDTQYF. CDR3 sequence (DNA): TGTGCCAGCAGCGTTAGGACAGAATCTAGCACAGATACGCAGTATTTT.